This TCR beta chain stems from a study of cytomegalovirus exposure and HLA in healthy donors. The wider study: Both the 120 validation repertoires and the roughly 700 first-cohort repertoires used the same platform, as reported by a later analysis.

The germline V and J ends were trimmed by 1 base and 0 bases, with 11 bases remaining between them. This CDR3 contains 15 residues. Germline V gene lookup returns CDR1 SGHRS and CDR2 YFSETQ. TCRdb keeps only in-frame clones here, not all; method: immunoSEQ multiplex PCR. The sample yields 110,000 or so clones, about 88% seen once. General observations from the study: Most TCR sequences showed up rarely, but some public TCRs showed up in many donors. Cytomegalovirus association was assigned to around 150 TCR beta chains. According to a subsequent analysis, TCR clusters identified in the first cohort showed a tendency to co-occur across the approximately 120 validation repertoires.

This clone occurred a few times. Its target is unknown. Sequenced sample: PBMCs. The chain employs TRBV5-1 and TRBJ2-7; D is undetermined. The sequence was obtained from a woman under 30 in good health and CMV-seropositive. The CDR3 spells CASSLRVRSSYEQYF. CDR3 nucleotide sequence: TGCGCCAGCAGCTTGAGAGTAAGGAGCTCCTACGAGCAGTACTTC.